This TCR beta chain was captured in a study of cytomegalovirus exposure and HLA in healthy donors. In the study overall: According to later analysis, the same platform produced the approximately 120 validation and 666 first-cohort repertoires. Study results and caveats: Rare TCR sequences predominated, though certain public TCRs were found in many donors. Both high specificity and high sensitivity reportedly marked the classifier's diagnosis of cytomegalovirus status. Three of the chains that were CMV-associated were confirmed in vitro to be specific for CMV antigens.

CDR3 length: 15 residues. The V gene's germline CDR1 is SGHRS and CDR2 YFSETQ. The ends lost 4 bases at V and 7 bases at J; junction bases unmatched: 11. This clone came up a few times. Its antigen is still unknown. Assay used: immunoSEQ multiplex PCR; TCRdb lists only in-frame clones, some missing. The table lists approximately 280,000 clones, about 86% of them singletons. The V gene is TRBV5-1, the J gene TRBJ1-2, with 9 nucleotides matching TRBD1. Sequencing used PBMCs. The source is a woman aged 18 to 35 in good health and CMV-seronegative. This CDR3 reads CASSAAGTGISGYTF. Here the CDR3 DNA reads TGCGCCAGCAGCGCAGCCGGGACAGGGATTAGTGGCTACACCTTC.